This entry concerns a single T cell receptor beta chain. What it recognizes is unknown. The junction departs from the called germline gene at one end, perhaps through a read error. This CDR3 contains 14 residues. CDR1 is MNHEY, CDR2 SVGEGT, per germline. These data belong to a study of tumor and adjacent non-tumor tissue in lung cancer. The overall study: Patients comprised about a dozen adenocarcinoma, a couple of squamous cell carcinoma and 1 small cell lung cancer. Findings and limits, study-wide: Tumor repertoires had a smaller top 100 clone share than normal lung. Significantly higher TCR diversity was found in tumor than normal lung.

This sample's RNA came from whole unsorted tissue. The library came from three nested PCR rounds adapted from ARM-PCR protocols. TCRdb itself ran the multiplex PCR reads through MiXCR, one entry per CDR3 protein. Of over 85,000 distinct CDR3 sequences in the sample, 84% are singletons; the top ten hold about 23%. The source is a man between 65 and 85 years old with non-small cell lung cancer. Source material: lung tumor tissue. The chain employs TRBV6-2 or TRBV6-3 and TRBJ2-5, with unresolved D. Written as DNA, the CDR3 is TGTACCAGCAGTTACGACGAGAGAACGGAGACCCAGTACTTC. It yields the protein CTSSYDERTETQYF.